This T cell receptor (beta chain) was recovered during a study of identical twins. Study results and caveats: Memory repertoires showed no such pattern, whereas abundant cord blood beta clonotypes carried fewer insertions.

This clonotype has only a few counts. Its antigen remains unknown. The germline V gene encodes CDR1 LGHDT and CDR2 YNNKEL (reference sequence). This CDR3 spans 18 amino acids. The ends lost 4 bases at V and 3 bases at J; junction bases unmatched: 8. From the 5' RACE reads, TCRdb called clonotypes with MiXCR, one entry per CDR3 protein. This sample yields a few hundred thousand distinct CDR3 sequences, of which 20% to 25% are seen a single time; about 2.7% belongs to the top ten. This sample was shared with a second study, whose subject was T cells expressing NK-cell markers. That source reports: These clonotypes, the leaders elsewhere, also led the CD3+CD56-NKG2C+ fraction in a handful of donors. Whether expanded NKG2C-expressing T cell clones recognize HCMV is unknown.

The sample taken for sequencing was CD4+ T cells sorted from blood. V and J are TRBV3-1 and TRBJ2-3; 15 nucleotides match TRBD2. The sequence came from a young woman in good health. The CDR3 nucleotides read TGTGCCAGCAGCCCTCAGGGGACTAGCGGGAGGTGGACAGATACGCAGTATTTT. This translates into CASSPQGTSGRWTDTQYF.